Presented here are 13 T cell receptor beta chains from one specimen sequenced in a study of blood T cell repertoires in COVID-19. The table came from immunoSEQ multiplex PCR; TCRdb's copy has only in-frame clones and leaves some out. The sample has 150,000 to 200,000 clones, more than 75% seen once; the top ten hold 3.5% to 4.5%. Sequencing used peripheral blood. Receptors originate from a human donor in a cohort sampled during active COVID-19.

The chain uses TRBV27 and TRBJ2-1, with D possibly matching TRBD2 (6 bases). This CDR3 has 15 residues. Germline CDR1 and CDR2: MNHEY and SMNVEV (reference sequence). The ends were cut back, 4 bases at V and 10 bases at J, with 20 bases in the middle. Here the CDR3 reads CASSSGTSWSNEQFF. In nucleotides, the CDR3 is TGTGCCAGCAGTTCGGGGACTTCCTGGTCGAACGAGCAGTTCTTC.

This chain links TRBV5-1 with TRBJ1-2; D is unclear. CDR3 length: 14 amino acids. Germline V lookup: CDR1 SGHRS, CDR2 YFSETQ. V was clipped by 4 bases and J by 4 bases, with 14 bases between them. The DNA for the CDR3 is TGCGCCAGCAGCCCTCCAACTAAAAGCTATGGCTACACCTTC. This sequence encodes CASSPPTKSYGYTF. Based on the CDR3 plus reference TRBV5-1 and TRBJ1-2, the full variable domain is KAGVTQTPRYLIKTRGQQVTLSCSPISGHRSVSWYQQTPGQGLQFLFEYFSETQRNKGNFPGRFSGRQFSNSRSEMNVSTLELGDSALYLCASSPPTKSYGYTFGSGTRLTVV.

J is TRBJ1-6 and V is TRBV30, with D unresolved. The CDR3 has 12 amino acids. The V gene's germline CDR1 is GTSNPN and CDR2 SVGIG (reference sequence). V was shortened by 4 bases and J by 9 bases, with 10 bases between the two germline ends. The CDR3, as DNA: TGTGCCTGGACTCTGACGGGTTCACCCCTCCACTTT. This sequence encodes CAWTLTGSPLHF.

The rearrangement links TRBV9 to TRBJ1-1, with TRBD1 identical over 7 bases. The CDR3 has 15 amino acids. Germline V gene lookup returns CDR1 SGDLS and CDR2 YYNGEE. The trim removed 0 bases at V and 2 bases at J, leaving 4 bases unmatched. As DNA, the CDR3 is TGTGCCAGCAGCGTAGAAACAGGGGCAAACACTGAAGCTTTCTTT. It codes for CASSVETGANTEAFF.

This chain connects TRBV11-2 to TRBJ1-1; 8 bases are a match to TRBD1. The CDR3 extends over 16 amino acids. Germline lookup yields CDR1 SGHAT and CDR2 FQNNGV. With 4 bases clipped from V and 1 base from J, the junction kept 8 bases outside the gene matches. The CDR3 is CASSSPDRAKNTEAFF. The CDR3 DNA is TGTGCCAGCAGCTCCCCGGACAGGGCGAAGAACACTGAAGCTTTCTTT. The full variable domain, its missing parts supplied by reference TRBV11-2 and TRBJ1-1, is EAGVAQSPRYKIIEKRQSVAFWCNPISGHATLYWYQQILGQGPKLLIQFQNNGVVDDSQLPKDRFSAERLKGVDSTLKIQPAKLEDSAVYLCASSSPDRAKNTEAFFGQGTRLTVV.

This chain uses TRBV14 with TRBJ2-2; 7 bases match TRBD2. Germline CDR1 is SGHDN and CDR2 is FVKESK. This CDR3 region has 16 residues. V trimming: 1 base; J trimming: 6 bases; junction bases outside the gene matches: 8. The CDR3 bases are TGTGCCAGCAGCCAAGTCCGCCTTGGGAGGGCCGGGGAGCTGTTTTTT. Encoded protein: CASSQVRLGRAGELFF. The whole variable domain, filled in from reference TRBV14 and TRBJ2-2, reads EAGVTQFPSHSVIEKGQTVTLRCDPISGHDNLYWYRRVMGKEIKFLLHFVKESKQDESGMPNNRFLAERTGGTYSTLKVQPAELEDSGVYFCASSQVRLGRAGELFFGEGSRLTVL.

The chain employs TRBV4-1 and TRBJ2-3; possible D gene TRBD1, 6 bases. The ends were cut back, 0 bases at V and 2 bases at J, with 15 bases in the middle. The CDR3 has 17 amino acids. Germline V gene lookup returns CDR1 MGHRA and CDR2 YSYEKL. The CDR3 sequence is CASSQEGLQGTTDTQYF. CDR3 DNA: TGCGCCAGCAGCCAAGAGGGGCTTCAGGGGACCACAGATACGCAGTATTTT.

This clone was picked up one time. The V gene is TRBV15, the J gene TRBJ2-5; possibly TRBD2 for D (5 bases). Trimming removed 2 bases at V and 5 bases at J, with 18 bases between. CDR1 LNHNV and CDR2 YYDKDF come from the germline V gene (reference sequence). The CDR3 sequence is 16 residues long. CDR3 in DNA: TGTGCCACCAGCAGAACCCTACTAGGGATCGGGGAGACCCAGTACTTC. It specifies CATSRTLLGIGETQYF.

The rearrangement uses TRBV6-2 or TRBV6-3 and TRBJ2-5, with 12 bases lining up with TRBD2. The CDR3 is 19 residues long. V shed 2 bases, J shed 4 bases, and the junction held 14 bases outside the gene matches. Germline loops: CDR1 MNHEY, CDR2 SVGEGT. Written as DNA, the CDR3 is TGTGCCAGCAGTTACACGCCGGGACTAGCGGGTCAAGGGGCAGAGACCCAGTACTTC. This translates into CASSYTPGLAGQGAETQYF.

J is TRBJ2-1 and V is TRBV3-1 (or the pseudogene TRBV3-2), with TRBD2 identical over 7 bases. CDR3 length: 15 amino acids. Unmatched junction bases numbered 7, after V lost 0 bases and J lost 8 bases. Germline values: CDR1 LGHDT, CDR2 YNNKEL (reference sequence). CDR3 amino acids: CASSQDLRGGDEQFF. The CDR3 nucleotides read TGTGCCAGCAGCCAAGATTTGCGGGGAGGGGATGAGCAGTTCTTC.

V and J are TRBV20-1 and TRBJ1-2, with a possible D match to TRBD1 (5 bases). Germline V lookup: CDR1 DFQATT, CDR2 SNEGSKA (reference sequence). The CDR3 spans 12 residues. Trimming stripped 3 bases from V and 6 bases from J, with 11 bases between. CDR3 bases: TGCAGTGCTAGTCGGGGGACTGATGGCTACACCTTC. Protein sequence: CSASRGTDGYTF.

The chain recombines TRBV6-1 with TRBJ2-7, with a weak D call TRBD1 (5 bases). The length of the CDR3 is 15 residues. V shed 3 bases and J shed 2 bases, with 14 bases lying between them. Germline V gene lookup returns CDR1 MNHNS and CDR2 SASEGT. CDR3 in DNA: TGTGCCAGCAGTGATTGGCCAGGGTCTACCTACGAGCAGTACTTC. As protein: CASSDWPGSTYEQYF.

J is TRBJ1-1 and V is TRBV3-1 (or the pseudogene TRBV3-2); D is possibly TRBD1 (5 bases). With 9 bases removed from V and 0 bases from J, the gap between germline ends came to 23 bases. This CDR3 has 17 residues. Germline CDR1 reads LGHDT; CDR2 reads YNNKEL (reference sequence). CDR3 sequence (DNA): TGTGCCAGAATCGTCGATAGTTGGGGCACCCTGAACACTGAAGCTTTCTTT. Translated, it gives CARIVDSWGTLNTEAFF.